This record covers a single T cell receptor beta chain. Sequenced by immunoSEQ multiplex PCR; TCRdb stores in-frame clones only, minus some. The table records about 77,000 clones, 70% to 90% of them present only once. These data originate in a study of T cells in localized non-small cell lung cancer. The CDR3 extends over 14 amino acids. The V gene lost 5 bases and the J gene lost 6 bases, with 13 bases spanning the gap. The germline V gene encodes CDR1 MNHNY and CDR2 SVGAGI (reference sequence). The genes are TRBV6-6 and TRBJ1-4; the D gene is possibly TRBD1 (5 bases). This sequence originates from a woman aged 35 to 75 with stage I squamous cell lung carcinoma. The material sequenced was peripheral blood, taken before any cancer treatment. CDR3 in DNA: TGTGCCAGCAGTGGAAGTCGGGGCGATGAAAAACTGTTTTTT. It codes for CASSGSRGDEKLFF.